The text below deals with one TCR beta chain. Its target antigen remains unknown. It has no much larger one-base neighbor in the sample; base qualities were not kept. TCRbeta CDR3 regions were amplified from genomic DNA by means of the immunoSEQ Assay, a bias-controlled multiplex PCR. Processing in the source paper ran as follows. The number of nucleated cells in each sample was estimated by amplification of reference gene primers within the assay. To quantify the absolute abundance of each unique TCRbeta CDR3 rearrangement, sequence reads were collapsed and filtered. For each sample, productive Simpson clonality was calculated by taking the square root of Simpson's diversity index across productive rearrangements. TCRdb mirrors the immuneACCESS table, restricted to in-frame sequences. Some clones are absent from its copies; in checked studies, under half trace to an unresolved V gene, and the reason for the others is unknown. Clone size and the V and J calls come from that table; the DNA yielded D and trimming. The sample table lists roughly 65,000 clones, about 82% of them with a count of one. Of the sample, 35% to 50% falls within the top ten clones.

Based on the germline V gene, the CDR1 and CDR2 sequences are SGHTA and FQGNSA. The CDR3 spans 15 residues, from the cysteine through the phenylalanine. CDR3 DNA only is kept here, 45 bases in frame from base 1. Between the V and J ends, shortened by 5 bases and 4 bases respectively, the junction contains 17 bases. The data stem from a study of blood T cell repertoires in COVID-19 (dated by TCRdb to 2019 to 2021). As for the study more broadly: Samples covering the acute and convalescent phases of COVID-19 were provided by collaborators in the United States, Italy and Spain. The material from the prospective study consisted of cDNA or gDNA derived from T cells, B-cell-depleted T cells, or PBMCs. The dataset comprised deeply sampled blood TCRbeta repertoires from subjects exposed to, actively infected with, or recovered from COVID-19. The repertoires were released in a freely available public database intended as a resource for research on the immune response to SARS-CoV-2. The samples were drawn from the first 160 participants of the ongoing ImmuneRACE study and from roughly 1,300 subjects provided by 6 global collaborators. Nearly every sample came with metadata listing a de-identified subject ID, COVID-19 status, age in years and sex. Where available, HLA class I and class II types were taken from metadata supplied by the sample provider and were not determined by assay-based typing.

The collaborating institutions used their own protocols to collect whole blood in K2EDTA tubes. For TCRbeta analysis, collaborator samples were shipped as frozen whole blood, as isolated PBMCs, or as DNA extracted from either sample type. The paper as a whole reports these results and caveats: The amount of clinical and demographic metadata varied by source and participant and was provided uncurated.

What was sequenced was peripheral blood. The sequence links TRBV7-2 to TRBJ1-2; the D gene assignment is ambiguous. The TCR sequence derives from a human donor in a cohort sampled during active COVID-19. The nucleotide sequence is TGTGCCAGCAGCCGGGGAGGAAAGACCAGCTATGGCTACACCTTC. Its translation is CASSRGGKTSYGYTF.